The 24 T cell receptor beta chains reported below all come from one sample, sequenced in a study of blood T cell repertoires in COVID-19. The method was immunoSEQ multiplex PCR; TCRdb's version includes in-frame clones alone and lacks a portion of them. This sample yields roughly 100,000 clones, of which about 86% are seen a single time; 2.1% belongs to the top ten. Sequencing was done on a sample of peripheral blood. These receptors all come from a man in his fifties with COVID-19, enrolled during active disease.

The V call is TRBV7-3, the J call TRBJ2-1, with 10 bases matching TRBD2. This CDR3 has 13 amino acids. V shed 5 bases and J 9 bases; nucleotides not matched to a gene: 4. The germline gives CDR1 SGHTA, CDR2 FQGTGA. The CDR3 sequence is CASSVQREGEQFF. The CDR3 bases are TGTGCCAGCAGCGTCCAGCGGGAGGGTGAGCAGTTCTTC.

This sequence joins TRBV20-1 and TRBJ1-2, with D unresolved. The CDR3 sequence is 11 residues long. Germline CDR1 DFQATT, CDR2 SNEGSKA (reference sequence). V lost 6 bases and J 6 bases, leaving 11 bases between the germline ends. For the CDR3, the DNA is TGCAGTGCCGCCCCACTCAATGGCTACACCTTC. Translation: CSAAPLNGYTF.

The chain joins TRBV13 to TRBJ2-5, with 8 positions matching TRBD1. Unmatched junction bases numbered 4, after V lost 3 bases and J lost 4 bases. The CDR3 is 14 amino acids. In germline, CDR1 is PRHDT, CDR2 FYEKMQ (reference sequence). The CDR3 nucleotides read TGTGCCAGCAGCTTCGGGACAGGCGGAGAGACCCAGTACTTC. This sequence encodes CASSFGTGGETQYF.

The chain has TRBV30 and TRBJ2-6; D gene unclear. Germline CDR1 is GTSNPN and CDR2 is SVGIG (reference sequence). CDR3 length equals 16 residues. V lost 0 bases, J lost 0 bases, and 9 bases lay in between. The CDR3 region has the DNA TGTGCCTGGAGTGTACTCCGGAGCTCTGGGGCCAACGTCCTGACTTTC. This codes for CAWSVLRSSGANVLTF.

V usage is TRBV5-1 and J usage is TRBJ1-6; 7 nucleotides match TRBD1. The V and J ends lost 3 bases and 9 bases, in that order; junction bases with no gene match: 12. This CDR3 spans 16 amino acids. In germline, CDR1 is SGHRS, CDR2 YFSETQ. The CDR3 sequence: CASSSDTGVRSSPLHF. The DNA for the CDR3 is TGCGCCAGCAGCTCCGATACAGGGGTGCGGAGTTCACCCCTCCACTTT.

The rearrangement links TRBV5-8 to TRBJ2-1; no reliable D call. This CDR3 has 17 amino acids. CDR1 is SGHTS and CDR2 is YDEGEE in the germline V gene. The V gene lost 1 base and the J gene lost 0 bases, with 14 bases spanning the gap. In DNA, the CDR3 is TGTGCCAGCAGCTTGATTCCAGCGCCTAGCTCCTACAATGAGCAGTTCTTC. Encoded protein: CASSLIPAPSSYNEQFF.

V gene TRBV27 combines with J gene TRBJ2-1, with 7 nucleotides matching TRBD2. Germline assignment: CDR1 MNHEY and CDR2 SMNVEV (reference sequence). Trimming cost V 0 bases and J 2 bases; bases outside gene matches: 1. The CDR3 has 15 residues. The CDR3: CASSLSAGTYNEQFF. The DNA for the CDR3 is TGTGCCAGCAGTTTATCAGCGGGGACCTACAATGAGCAGTTCTTC.

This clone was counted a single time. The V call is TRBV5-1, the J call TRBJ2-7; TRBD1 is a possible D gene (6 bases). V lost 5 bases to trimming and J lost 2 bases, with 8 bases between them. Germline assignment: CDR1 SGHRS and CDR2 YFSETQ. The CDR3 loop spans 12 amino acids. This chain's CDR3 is CASSGQTYEQYF. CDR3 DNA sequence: TGCGCCAGCAGTGGACAGACCTACGAGCAGTACTTC.

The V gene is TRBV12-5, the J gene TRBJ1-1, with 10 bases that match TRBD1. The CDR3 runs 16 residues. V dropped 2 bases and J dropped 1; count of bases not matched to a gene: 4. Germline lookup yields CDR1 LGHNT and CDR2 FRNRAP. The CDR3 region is CASGLPRTGGNTEAFF. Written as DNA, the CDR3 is TGTGCTAGTGGTTTGCCCCGGACAGGGGGGAACACTGAAGCTTTCTTT. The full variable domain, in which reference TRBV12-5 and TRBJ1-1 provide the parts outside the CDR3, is DARVTQTPRHKVTEMGQEVTMRCQPILGHNTVFWYRQTMMQGLELLAYFRNRAPLDDSGMPKDRFSAEMPDATLATLKIQPSEPRDSAVYFCASGLPRTGGNTEAFFGQGTRLTVV.

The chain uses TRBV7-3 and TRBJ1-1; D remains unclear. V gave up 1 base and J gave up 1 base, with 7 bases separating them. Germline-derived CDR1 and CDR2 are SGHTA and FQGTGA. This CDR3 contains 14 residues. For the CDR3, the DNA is TGTGCCAGCAGCTTAAACCCGGGGAACACTGAAGCTTTCTTT. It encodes CASSLNPGNTEAFF.

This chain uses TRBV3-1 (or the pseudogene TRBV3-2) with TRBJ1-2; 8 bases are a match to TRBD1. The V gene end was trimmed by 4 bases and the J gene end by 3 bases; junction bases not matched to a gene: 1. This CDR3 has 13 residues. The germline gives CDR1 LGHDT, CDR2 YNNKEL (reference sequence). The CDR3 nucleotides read TGTGCCAGCAGCCGGACAGGGCACTATGGCTACACCTTC. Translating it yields CASSRTGHYGYTF.

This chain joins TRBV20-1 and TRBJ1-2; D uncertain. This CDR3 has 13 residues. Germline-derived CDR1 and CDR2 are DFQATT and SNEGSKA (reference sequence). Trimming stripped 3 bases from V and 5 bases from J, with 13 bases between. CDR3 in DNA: TGCAGTGCTAGTTCGCGGGTGGGGTATGGCTACACCTTC. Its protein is CSASSRVGYGYTF.

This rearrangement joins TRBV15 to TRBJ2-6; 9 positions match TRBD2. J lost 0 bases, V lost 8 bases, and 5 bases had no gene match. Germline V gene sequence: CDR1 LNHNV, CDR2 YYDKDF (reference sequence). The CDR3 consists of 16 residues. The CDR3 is CATYGAGGSGANVLTF. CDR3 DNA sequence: TGTGCCACCTACGGAGCGGGGGGCTCTGGGGCCAACGTCCTGACTTTC.

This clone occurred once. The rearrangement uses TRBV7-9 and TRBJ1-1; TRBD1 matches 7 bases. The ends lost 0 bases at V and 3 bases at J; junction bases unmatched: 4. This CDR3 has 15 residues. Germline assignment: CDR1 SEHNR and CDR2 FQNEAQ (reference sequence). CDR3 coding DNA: TGTGCCAGCAGCTTAGCGACAGGGCGTCACACTGAAGCTTTCTTT. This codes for CASSLATGRHTEAFF.

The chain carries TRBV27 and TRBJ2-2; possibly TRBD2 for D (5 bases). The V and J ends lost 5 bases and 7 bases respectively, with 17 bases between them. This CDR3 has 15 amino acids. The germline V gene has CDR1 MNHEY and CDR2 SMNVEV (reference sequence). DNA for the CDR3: TGTGCCAGCAGTCCCGGTAGAGGGTTCGGCGGGGAGCTGTTTTTT. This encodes CASSPGRGFGGELFF.

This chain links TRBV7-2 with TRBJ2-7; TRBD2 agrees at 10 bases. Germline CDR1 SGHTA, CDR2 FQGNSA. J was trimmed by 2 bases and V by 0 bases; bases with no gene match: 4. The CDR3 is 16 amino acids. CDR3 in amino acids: CASSLALAGATYEQYF. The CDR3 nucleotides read TGTGCCAGCAGCTTAGCCCTAGCGGGGGCGACCTACGAGCAGTACTTC.

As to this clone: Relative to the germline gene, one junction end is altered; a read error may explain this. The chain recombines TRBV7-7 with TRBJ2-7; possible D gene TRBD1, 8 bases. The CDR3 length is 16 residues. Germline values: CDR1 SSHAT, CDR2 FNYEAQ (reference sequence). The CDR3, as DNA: TGTGCTAGCAGCGGGACAGGAACCGACGTGACCTACGAGCAGTACTTC. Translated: CASSGTGTDVTYEQYF. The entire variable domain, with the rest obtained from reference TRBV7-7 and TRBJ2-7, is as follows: GAGVSQSPRYKVTKRGQDVTLRCDPISSHATLYWYQQALGQGPEFLTYFNYEAQPDKSGLPSDRFSAERPEGSISTLTIQRTEQRDSAMYRCASSGTGTDVTYEQYFGPGTRLTVT.

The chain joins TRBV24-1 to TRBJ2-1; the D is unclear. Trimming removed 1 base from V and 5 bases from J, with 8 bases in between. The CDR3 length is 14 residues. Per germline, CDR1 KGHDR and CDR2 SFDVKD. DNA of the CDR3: TGTGCCACCAGTGATTTAAACAGCAACAATGAGCAGTTCTTC. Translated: CATSDLNSNNEQFF.

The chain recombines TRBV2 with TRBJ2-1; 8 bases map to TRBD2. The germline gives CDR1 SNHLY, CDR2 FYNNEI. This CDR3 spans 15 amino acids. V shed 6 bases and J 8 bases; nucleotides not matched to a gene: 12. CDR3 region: CASSLRGGSADEQFF. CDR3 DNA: TGTGCCAGCAGCCTCCGCGGGGGGAGCGCGGATGAGCAGTTCTTC.

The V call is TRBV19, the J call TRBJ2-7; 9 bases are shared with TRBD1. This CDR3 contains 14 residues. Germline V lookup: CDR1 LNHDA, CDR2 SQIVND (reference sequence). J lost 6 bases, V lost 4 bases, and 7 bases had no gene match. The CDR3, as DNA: TGTGCCAGTAGTACTGGACAGGGGCCCTCCGAGCAGTACTTC. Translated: CASSTGQGPSEQYF.

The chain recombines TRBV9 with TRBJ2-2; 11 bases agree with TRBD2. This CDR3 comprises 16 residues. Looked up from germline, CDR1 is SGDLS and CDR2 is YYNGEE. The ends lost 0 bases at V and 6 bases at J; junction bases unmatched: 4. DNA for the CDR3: TGTGCCAGCAGCGTAGCACTAGCGGGGGCGCCCGGGGAGCTGTTTTTT. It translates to CASSVALAGAPGELFF.

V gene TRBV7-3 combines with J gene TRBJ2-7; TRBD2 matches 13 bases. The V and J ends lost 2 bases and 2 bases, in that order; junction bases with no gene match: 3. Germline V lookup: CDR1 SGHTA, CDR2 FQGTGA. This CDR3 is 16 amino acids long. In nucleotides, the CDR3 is TGTGCCAGCAGCTTAGAGGGGACTAGCGGGGCCTACGAGCAGTACTTC. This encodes CASSLEGTSGAYEQYF.

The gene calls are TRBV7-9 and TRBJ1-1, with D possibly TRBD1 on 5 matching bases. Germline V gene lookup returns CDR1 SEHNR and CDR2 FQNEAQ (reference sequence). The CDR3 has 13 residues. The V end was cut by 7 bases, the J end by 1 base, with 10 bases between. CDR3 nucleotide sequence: TGTGCCAGCAAAAGACAGAGGAACACTGAAGCTTTCTTT. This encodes CASKRQRNTEAFF.

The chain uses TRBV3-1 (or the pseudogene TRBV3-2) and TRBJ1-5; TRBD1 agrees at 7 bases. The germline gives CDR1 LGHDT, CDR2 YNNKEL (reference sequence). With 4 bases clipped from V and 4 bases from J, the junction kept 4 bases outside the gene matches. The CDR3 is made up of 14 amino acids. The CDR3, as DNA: TGTGCCAGCAGCCCGACAGGGAATAATCAGCCCCAGCATTTT. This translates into CASSPTGNNQPQHF.